This entry lists 31 T cell receptor beta chains sequenced from one sample in a study of T-cell reconstitution after alpha-beta-depleted transplantation in children (dated by TCRdb to between 2015 and 2016). Libraries were made using PCR. Sequencing relied on an Illumina HiSeq 2500. TCR library preparation used molecular barcoding, with unique molecular identifiers applied to normalize quantification of the TCRbeta repertoire. The public reads were quality trimmed at Q25 with fastp and then assembled into clones with MiXCR by TCRdb, keeping productive beta chains. Rows are unified per CDR3 protein, each entry keeping the most common DNA and genes. Present in this sample are fewer than 550,000 distinct CDR3 sequences, 10% to 12% of which were seen just once. The ten top clones hold around 13% of the sample. The treatment or condition label for this specimen denotes: allogeneic hematopoietic cell transplantation with graft depleted of TCRalphabeta T cells and CD19 B cells.

The material was PBMCs, mostly from graft donor cells, obtained 180 days after TCRalphabeta/CD19-depleted stem cell transplant. The receptors derive from a female patient aged 2-15 years who had a stem cell transplant for aplastic anemia, so the T cells may come from the graft donor.

This clonotype occurred many times. The chain uses TRBV5-1 and TRBJ2-1, with 8 bases that match TRBD2. Per germline, CDR1 SGHRS and CDR2 YFSETQ. The length of the CDR3 is 19 residues. With V trimmed by 1 base and J by 4 bases, 16 bases remained unmatched. CDR3 in amino acids: CASSLFRPPGGTRYNEQFF. Here the CDR3 DNA reads TGCGCCAGCAGCTTGTTCAGGCCCCCAGGCGGGACTAGATACAATGAGCAGTTCTTC.

A few counts support this clonotype. This chain uses TRBV7-8 with TRBJ2-1, with D possibly TRBD1 on 5 matching bases. Deletions cut 1 base from V and 0 bases from J, with 10 bases between. The CDR3 runs 16 residues. Germline assignment: CDR1 SGHVS and CDR2 FQNEAQ. The CDR3 spells CASSLEGVGSYNEQFF. In DNA form, the CDR3 reads TGTGCCAGCAGCTTAGAAGGGGTCGGCTCCTACAATGAGCAGTTCTTC.

This chain's CDR3 is CASSYKAGPGQETQYF. In DNA, the CDR3 is TGTGCCAGCAGTTACAAGGCGGGCCCAGGCCAAGAGACCCAGTACTTC. The chain carries TRBV6-5 and TRBJ2-5, with D tentatively TRBD2 (5 bases). The CDR3 consists of 16 residues. V was trimmed by 2 bases and J by 1 base, leaving 14 bases between them. The V gene's germline CDR1 is MNHEY and CDR2 SVGAGI.

Many counts were recorded for this clonotype. The rearrangement links TRBV6-2 or TRBV6-3 to TRBJ2-2; D perhaps matches TRBD1 (6 bases). Germline CDR1 reads MNHEY; CDR2 reads SVGEGT. The CDR3 has 14 amino acids. V was cut by 6 bases and J by 4 bases, with 12 bases left in between. The CDR3 reads CASSSGQFTGELFF. CDR3 sequence (DNA): TGTGCCAGCAGCAGTGGACAGTTCACCGGGGAGCTGTTTTTT.

The rearrangement joins TRBV3-1 to TRBJ2-7; TRBD1 matches at 7 bases. Germline V gene lookup returns CDR1 LGHDT and CDR2 YNNKEL (reference sequence). This CDR3 contains 18 residues. V lost 0 bases to trimming and J lost 4 bases; unmatched junction nucleotides: 15. The DNA for the CDR3 is TGTGCCAGCAGCCAAGAACCCGGGACAGCTTACGGCTTATACGAGCAGTACTTC. Its protein is CASSQEPGTAYGLYEQYF.

This clonotype was counted between two and nine times. J is TRBJ2-1 and V is TRBV5-1; D may be TRBD1 or TRBD2 (5 bases each). This CDR3 region has 13 residues. Germline V lookup: CDR1 SGHRS, CDR2 YFSETQ. The V end was cut by 5 bases, the J end by 5 bases, with 11 bases between. The CDR3 is CASSRGADNEQFF. CDR3 in DNA: TGCGCCAGCAGTAGAGGGGCGGACAATGAGCAGTTCTTC.

The chain combines TRBV7-9 with TRBJ2-3; D is unclear. Between the trimmed V and J ends, which lost 3 bases and 0 bases, there was a span of 7 bases. Germline V CDR1 and CDR2: SEHNR, FQNEAQ (reference sequence). The CDR3 sequence is 14 residues long. The CDR3 sequence: CASSFGLSTDTQYF. The CDR3 DNA follows: TGTGCCAGCAGCTTTGGCCTTAGCACAGATACGCAGTATTTT. The full variable domain, in which reference TRBV7-9 and TRBJ2-3 provide the parts outside the CDR3, is DTGVSQNPRHKITKRGQNVTFRCDPISEHNRLYWYRQTLGQGPEFLTYFQNEAQLEKSRLLSDRFSAERPKGSFSTLEIQRTEQGDSAMYLCASSFGLSTDTQYFGPGTRLTVL.

This chain links TRBV29-1 with TRBJ2-1; 12 positions agree with TRBD2. The V gene's germline CDR1 is SQVTM and CDR2 ANQGSEA. The CDR3 length is 14 residues. With V trimmed by 7 bases and J by 3 bases, 4 bases remained unmatched. CDR3 sequence reads: CSATTSGSYNEQFF. In DNA, the CDR3 is TGCAGCGCCACGACTAGCGGGAGCTACAATGAGCAGTTCTTC.

The CDR3, as DNA: TGTGCCAGCACCACTTCTGACTACGAGCAGTACTTC. Its protein is CASTTSDYEQYF. V is TRBV28 and J is TRBJ2-7; the D is unclear. Germline CDR1 MDHEN, CDR2 SYDVKM. V lost 7 bases, J lost 3 bases, and 10 bases lay in between. This CDR3 spans 12 amino acids.

The V call is TRBV29-1, the J call TRBJ2-7; D call uncertain. The CDR3 consists of 14 residues. Deletions cut 7 bases from V and 5 bases from J, with 21 bases between. Germline CDR1 SQVTM, CDR2 ANQGSEA. The CDR3: CSAGPGPAANEQYF. The CDR3, as DNA: TGCAGCGCTGGTCCCGGGCCTGCCGCCAACGAGCAGTACTTC.

The genes are TRBV11-2 and TRBJ2-1; the match to TRBD1 covers 7 bases. The trim removed 5 bases at V and 9 bases at J, leaving 13 bases unmatched. The CDR3 covers 15 residues. The germline V gene has CDR1 SGHAT and CDR2 FQNNGV. This CDR3 reads CASSEALRGKGEQFF. The CDR3 DNA is TGTGCCAGCAGCGAGGCCCTCAGGGGGAAGGGTGAGCAGTTCTTC.

The chain joins TRBV29-1 to TRBJ1-5; 7 positions match TRBD1. The CDR3 consists of 12 residues. Germline V gene lookup returns CDR1 SQVTM and CDR2 ANQGSEA. V trimming: 4 bases; J trimming: 7 bases; junction bases outside the gene matches: 4. DNA of the CDR3: TGCAGCGTTGGAGGGGGCCTGCAGCCCCAGCATTTT. Amino acid sequence: CSVGGGLQPQHF.

The J gene is TRBJ1-1, the V gene TRBV3-1; TRBD1 might be the D (5 bases). CDR1 and CDR2 from the germline V gene are LGHDT and YNNKEL (reference sequence). Trimming pared 0 bases from V and 10 bases from J, leaving 12 bases between. The CDR3 runs to 13 residues. The chain's CDR3 is CASSQEGVEGAFF. The DNA of the CDR3 is TGTGCCAGCAGCCAAGAAGGGGTGGAGGGAGCTTTCTTT.

This clonotype was observed a handful of times. This chain connects TRBV19 to TRBJ2-6, with D possibly TRBD1 on 6 matching bases. Germline V gene data show CDR1 as LNHDA and CDR2 as SQIVND (reference sequence). This CDR3 is 16 amino acids long. With 5 bases removed from V and 4 bases from J, the gap between germline ends came to 15 bases. In DNA, the CDR3 is TGTGCCAGTAGTCCCAGGACAGCTACCGGGGCCAACGTCCTGACTTTC. It codes for CASSPRTATGANVLTF.

This clonotype was counted only a few times. The V call is TRBV7-9, the J call TRBJ1-2; D is unclear. This CDR3 is 15 amino acids long. Looked up from germline, CDR1 is SEHNR and CDR2 is FQNEAQ (reference sequence). V was cut by 5 bases and J by 2 bases, with 15 bases left in between. CDR3 residues: CASSRPEVRNYGYTF. For the CDR3, the DNA is TGTGCCAGCAGCCGACCGGAGGTCCGGAACTATGGCTACACCTTC.

This clonotype was observed a few times. The V gene is TRBV7-8, the J gene TRBJ2-7; 13 bases map to TRBD2. V was clipped by 3 bases and J by 2 bases; unmatched bases: 7. Germline lookup yields CDR1 SGHVS and CDR2 FQNEAQ. The CDR3 consists of 17 residues. In DNA, the CDR3 is TGTGCCAGCAGCTTCAATGGACTAGCGGGAGCACCCTACGAGCAGTACGTC. It codes for CASSFNGLAGAPYEQYV.

In this sample, this clonotype turned up a few times. The CDR3 coding sequence is TGCGCCAGCAGGCGTCAGGGAAATTCACCCCTCCACTTT. Its protein product is CASRRQGNSPLHF. V and J are TRBV4-3 and TRBJ1-6; possible D gene TRBD1, 5 bases. Germline CDR1 LGHNA, CDR2 YSLEER. V was trimmed by 6 bases and J by 7 bases, leaving 10 bases between them. The CDR3 covers 13 residues.

The table lists this clonotype with a few counts. This chain connects TRBV20-1 to TRBJ2-1; either TRBD1 or TRBD2 may fit D (5 bases each). This CDR3 is 16 amino acids long. Germline V CDR1 and CDR2: DFQATT, SNEGSKA (reference sequence). The ends were cut back, 1 base at V and 4 bases at J, with 17 bases in the middle. This CDR3 reads CSARVHRGTPYNEQFF. The CDR3 coding sequence is TGCAGTGCTAGAGTCCACCGGGGCACCCCATACAATGAGCAGTTCTTC.

This clonotype turned up a few times. This chain uses TRBV10-3 with TRBJ1-1; weak D call: TRBD1 (6 bases). The germline V and J ends were trimmed by 3 bases and 4 bases, with 12 bases remaining between them. Germline V gives CDR1 ENHRY, CDR2 SYGVKD. CDR3 size: 14 residues. This CDR3 is CAISERGGSTEAFF. In DNA, the CDR3 is TGTGCCATCAGTGAAAGGGGGGGTAGCACTGAAGCTTTCTTT.

This chain connects TRBV11-2 to TRBJ2-5, with a weak D call TRBD2 (5 bases). The germline V gene has CDR1 SGHAT and CDR2 FQNNGV. The CDR3 covers 15 residues. V lost 3 bases, J lost 9 bases, and 20 bases lay in between. The CDR3 loop reads CASSFHDRLLGAQYF. The CDR3 DNA is TGTGCCAGCAGCTTCCACGACCGCCTCCTCGGGGCCCAGTACTTC. The complete variable domain, with remaining parts taken from reference TRBV11-2 and TRBJ2-5, reads EAGVAQSPRYKIIEKRQSVAFWCNPISGHATLYWYQQILGQGPKLLIQFQNNGVVDDSQLPKDRFSAERLKGVDSTLKIQPAKLEDSAVYLCASSFHDRLLGAQYFGPGTRLLVL.

This clonotype was counted only a few times. V and J are TRBV9 and TRBJ1-1; weak D call: TRBD1 (6 bases). The CDR3 covers 16 residues. Per the germline V gene, CDR1 is SGDLS and CDR2 is YYNGEE. Trimming pared 0 bases from V and 1 base from J, leaving 13 bases between. This CDR3 is CASSVEGRGGNTEAFF. CDR3 nucleotide sequence: TGTGCCAGCAGCGTAGAAGGGAGGGGGGGGAACACTGAAGCTTTCTTT.

Regarding this clonotype: No conserved phenylalanine or tryptophan ends this CDR3, so it is likely a read error. The chain has TRBV20-1 and TRBJ2-1; 7 bases agree with TRBD2. Trimming took 6 bases from V and 0 from J; bases not matched to a gene: 17. CDR3 length: 18 amino acids. Per germline, CDR1 DFQATT and CDR2 SNEGSKA (reference sequence). The CDR3 DNA is TGCAGTGCAAACACCATGCGGGAGAGCCGTCCCTCCTACAATGAGCAGTTCTCC. Its translation: CSANTMRESRPSYNEQFS.

This clonotype was seen many times. The chain links TRBV7-7 to TRBJ2-1, with 10 bases fitting TRBD2. CDR3 length: 15 amino acids. Looked up from germline, CDR1 is SSHAT and CDR2 is FNYEAQ (reference sequence). The trim removed 1 base at V and 7 bases at J, leaving 4 bases unmatched. The CDR3 region has the DNA TGTGCCAGCAGCTTAGTTCTAGCGGGAGTGAATGAGCAGTTCTTC. It specifies CASSLVLAGVNEQFF.

J is TRBJ2-1 and V is TRBV24-1; D possibly corresponds to TRBD2 (5 bases). The CDR3 contains 15 residues. Trimming removed 3 bases at V and 3 bases at J, with 11 bases between. Germline V CDR1 and CDR2: KGHDR, SFDVKD. The CDR3 DNA reads TGTGCCACCAGTGATGCTACTAGAAGCTACAATGAGCAGTTCTTC. It codes for CATSDATRSYNEQFF.

At least ten counts were recorded for this clonotype. The chain links TRBV10-1 to TRBJ1-1; D not resolved. CDR1 is WNHNN and CDR2 is SYGVQD in the germline V gene (reference sequence). The CDR3 contains 13 residues. Trimming pared 6 bases from V and 7 bases from J, leaving 15 bases between. Here the CDR3 reads CASSPDGVLEAFF. CDR3 in DNA: TGCGCCAGCAGCCCCGACGGAGTTCTTGAAGCTTTCTTT.

There are a few counts of this clonotype. The V call is TRBV7-2, the J call TRBJ2-1; perhaps TRBD1 as D (5 bases). There are 17 residues in the CDR3. The V end was cut by 1 base, the J end by 2 bases, with 15 bases between. CDR1 SGHTA and CDR2 FQGNSA come from the germline V gene. CDR3 DNA: TGTGCCAGCAGCTTAGGCTCTCGGGCCAGGGCCTACAATGAGCAGTTCTTC. It codes for CASSLGSRARAYNEQFF.

V is TRBV28 and J is TRBJ2-1; TRBD2 matches at 13 bases. This CDR3 comprises 18 residues. The V and J ends lost 1 base and 4 bases, in that order; junction bases with no gene match: 7. The germline gives CDR1 MDHEN, CDR2 SYDVKM. CDR3 in amino acids: CASSLSGLAGDSYNEQFF. As DNA, the CDR3 is TGTGCCAGCAGTTTATCCGGACTAGCGGGAGACTCGTACAATGAGCAGTTCTTC. Full variable domain (rest looked up from reference TRBV28 and TRBJ2-1): DVKVTQSSRYLVKRTGEKVFLECVQDMDHENMFWYRQDPGLGLRLIYFSYDVKMKEKGDIPEGYSVSREKKERFSLILESASTNQTSMYLCASSLSGLAGDSYNEQFFGPGTRLTVL.

To note about this clonotype: At one end the junction does not follow the germline gene, possibly because of a read error. The V call is TRBV6-1, the J call TRBJ2-3; D gene unclear. Germline V CDR1 and CDR2: MNHNS, SASEGT. The CDR3 is 12 residues long. The CDR3 DNA sequence: TGTGCCAGCGGTGATGCGGTAGATACGCAGTATTTT. It translates to CASGDAVDTQYF.

This clonotype has only a few counts. The J gene is TRBJ1-2, the V gene TRBV10-3; weak D call: TRBD1 (5 bases). V dropped 9 bases and J dropped 5 bases, with 16 bases sitting between them. This CDR3 region has 13 residues. CDR1 and CDR2 (germline): ENHRY, SYGVKD. The CDR3 bases are TGTGCCATTAGACAGTTGGGGGATTATGGCTACACCTTC. It yields the protein CAIRQLGDYGYTF.

This clonotype has a handful of counts. V gene TRBV10-3 combines with J gene TRBJ2-1; 8 nucleotides agree with TRBD1. The CDR3 spans 15 residues. The germline V gene encodes CDR1 ENHRY and CDR2 SYGVKD. The V gene end was trimmed by 2 bases and the J gene end by 6 bases; junction bases not matched to a gene: 6. DNA for the CDR3: TGTGCCATCAGTGAGCCGGACAGGGCCCCCAATGAGCAGTTCTTC. Encoded protein: CAISEPDRAPNEQFF.

This clonotype has just a few counts. The CDR3 nucleotides are TGCGCCAGCAGCCAAGACAGGGTGGGGGTTACTAGCACAGATACGCAGTATTTT. This codes for CASSQDRVGVTSTDTQYF. This chain uses TRBV4-1 with TRBJ2-3, with D perhaps matching TRBD1 or TRBD2 (5 bases each). This CDR3 region has 18 residues. Trimming removed 0 bases from V and 0 bases from J, with 16 bases in between. Germline loops: CDR1 MGHRA, CDR2 YSYEKL.